This T cell receptor beta chain was sequenced for a study of T cell responses to AZD1222 COVID-19 vaccine. Study findings and constraints: Clonal diversity may have been underestimated, and the donors were mostly white British, with more females than males. The peak T cell response came first, and repertoires were sampled only after it. Within unmutated variant regions lay the reported targets of nearly half of spike-specific TCRs. CD4 TCRs associated with vaccination spanned spike, dominating at 160-218 and 743-854.

This CDR3 contains 13 residues. The germline gives CDR1 LGHNA, CDR2 YNFKEQ. Trimming at V came to 2 bases and at J to 6 bases, leaving 1 base not matched to a gene. This clone was recorded many times. Its specificity is not known. Only in-frame clones appear in the TCRdb table, and some are missing; sequencing was by immunoSEQ multiplex PCR. The table has 65,000 or so clones, over 80% seen once; the top ten hold around 9.8%. The sequence was obtained from an adult in good health. Sequenced here: peripheral blood, sampled on day 0 of AZD1222 vaccination. The chain is built from TRBV4-2 and TRBJ2-1; 7 positions agree with TRBD2. The CDR3 sequence is CASSQPGGNEQFF. In nucleotides, the CDR3 is TGTGCCAGCAGCCAACCGGGGGGCAATGAGCAGTTCTTC.